This TCR beta chain was sequenced for a study of shared clonotypes between healthy human individuals. When replicate PCRs were run on sorted subsets, they used around 200 ng DNA, approximately 27,000 T cell genomes. TCRdb's copy holds only in-frame clones and misses some; the assay was immunoSEQ multiplex PCR. The top ten hold roughly 0.34% of the sample, which has a few million clones, around 93% seen once. The CDR3 runs to 16 residues. This clone has just one count. What was sequenced was naive CD4+ T cells from PBMCs. Documented subset: CD45RA+ positively selected. The chain has TRBV21-1 and TRBJ2-7; TRBD1 was called by the table and not checked on the DNA. TRBV21-1 is classified as a pseudogene. This receptor was taken from a man younger than 30 in good health. Some clones in this sample may be carry-over from other donors' samples. In DNA form, the CDR3 reads TGTGCCAGCAGCAAAGCTGGGGGACAGTGGGGTCGGGAGCAGTACTTC. It translates to CASSKAGGQWGREQYF.